This T cell receptor (beta chain) was sequenced in a study of blood T cell repertoires in COVID-19 (dated by TCRdb to 2020 to 2021). Study-wide context: Samples covering the acute and convalescent phases of COVID-19 were provided by collaborators in the United States, Italy and Spain. The prospective study material was composed of cDNA or gDNA derived from T cells, B-cell-depleted T cells, or PBMCs. Deeply sampled blood TCRbeta repertoires from subjects exposed to, actively infected with, or recovered from COVID-19 were included in the dataset. The repertoires were released in a freely available public database meant as a resource for research on the immune response to SARS-CoV-2. Samples came from the ongoing ImmuneRACE study (first 160 participants) plus 1,254 subjects from 6 global collaborators. The sample metadata nearly always contained a de-identified subject ID, COVID-19 status, age in years and sex. Where available, HLA class I and class II types were obtained from metadata supplied by the sample provider rather than from assay-based typing. Findings and caveats that apply to the study as a whole: The amount of clinical and demographic metadata varied by source and participant and was provided uncurated.

Notes on this clone: Its antigen remains undetermined. Nothing much larger sits one base from this clone, and base qualities are not available.

TCRbeta CDR3 regions were amplified from genomic DNA by means of the immunoSEQ Assay, a bias-controlled multiplex PCR. On the authors' methods: Within the assay, amplification of reference gene primers was used to estimate how many nucleated cells each sample contained. Sequence reads were collapsed and filtered to measure the absolute abundance of every unique TCRbeta CDR3 rearrangement. For each sample, productive Simpson clonality was calculated as the square root of Simpson's diversity index over productive rearrangements. The source is immuneACCESS, and TCRdb retained only in-frame sequences with V and J called. Part of the clones is not carried over; for the studies checked, unresolved V genes explain less than half of this, and the remainder is unexplained. V and J calls and clone size follow that table, whereas D and trimming were derived from the DNA. The sample profile shows under 200,000 clones; about 85% of them were found once. 20% to 25% of the sample lies in the top ten.

The collaborating institutions used their own protocols to collect whole blood in K2EDTA tubes. For TCRbeta analysis, collaborators shipped samples as frozen whole blood, isolated PBMCs, or DNA extracted from either of those sample types. Counted from cysteine to phenylalanine, this CDR3 has 13 amino acids. Only the CDR3 region is kept as DNA, spanning 39 bases read in frame from base 1. In the germline V gene, CDR1 corresponds to MNHEY and CDR2 to SVGEGT. The junction carries 7 bases between V and J, which are trimmed by 1 base and 4 bases respectively. This receptor chain uses TRBV6-2 or TRBV6-3 and TRBJ1-2, with no reliable assignment of the D segment. The receptor comes from a man between 60 and 70 years old with active or convalescent COVID-19. The sequenced material came from peripheral blood. The CDR3 amino acid sequence is: CASSYYGSYGYTF. The nucleotide sequence reads TGTGCCAGCAGTTACTATGGGAGCTATGGCTACACCTTC.